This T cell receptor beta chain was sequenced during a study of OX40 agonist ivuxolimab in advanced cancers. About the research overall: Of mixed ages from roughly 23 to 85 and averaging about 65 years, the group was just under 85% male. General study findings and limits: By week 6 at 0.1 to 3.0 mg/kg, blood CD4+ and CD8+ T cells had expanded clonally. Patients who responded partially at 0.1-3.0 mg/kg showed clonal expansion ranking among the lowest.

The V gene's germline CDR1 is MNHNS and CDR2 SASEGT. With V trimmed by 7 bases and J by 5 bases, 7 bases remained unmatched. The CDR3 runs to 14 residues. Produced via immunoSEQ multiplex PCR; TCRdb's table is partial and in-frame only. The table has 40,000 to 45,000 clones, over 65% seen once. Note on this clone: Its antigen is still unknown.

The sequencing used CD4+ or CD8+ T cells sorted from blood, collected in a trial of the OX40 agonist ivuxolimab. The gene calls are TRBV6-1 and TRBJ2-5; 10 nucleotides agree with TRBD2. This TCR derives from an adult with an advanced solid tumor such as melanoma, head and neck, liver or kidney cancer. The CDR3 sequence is CASNLAGVAETQYF. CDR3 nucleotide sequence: TGTGCCAGCAACCTAGCGGGGGTAGCGGAGACCCAGTACTTC.